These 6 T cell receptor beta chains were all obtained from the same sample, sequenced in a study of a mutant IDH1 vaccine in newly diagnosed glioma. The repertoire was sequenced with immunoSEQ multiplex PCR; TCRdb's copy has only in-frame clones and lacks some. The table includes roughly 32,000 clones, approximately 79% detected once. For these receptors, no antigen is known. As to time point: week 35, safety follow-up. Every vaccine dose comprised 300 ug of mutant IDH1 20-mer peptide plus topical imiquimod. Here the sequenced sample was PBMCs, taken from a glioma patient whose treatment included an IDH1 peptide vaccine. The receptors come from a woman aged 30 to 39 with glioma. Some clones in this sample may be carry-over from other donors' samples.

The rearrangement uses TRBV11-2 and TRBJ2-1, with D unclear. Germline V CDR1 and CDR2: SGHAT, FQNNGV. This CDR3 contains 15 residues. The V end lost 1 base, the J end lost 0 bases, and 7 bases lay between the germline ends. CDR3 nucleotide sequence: TGTGCCAGCAGCTTAGGCCCTAACTCCTACAATGAGCAGTTCTTC. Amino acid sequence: CASSLGPNSYNEQFF. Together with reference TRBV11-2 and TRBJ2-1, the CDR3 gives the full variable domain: EAGVAQSPRYKIIEKRQSVAFWCNPISGHATLYWYQQILGQGPKLLIQFQNNGVVDDSQLPKDRFSAERLKGVDSTLKIQPAKLEDSAVYLCASSLGPNSYNEQFFGPGTRLTVL.

In nucleotides, the CDR3 is TGTGCCAGCAGCCCACGACAGGGATGGGGCTACACCTTC. Protein sequence: CASSPRQGWGYTF. This chain uses TRBV13 with TRBJ1-2, with TRBD1 matching over 7 bases. V shed 5 bases and J 8 bases; nucleotides not matched to a gene: 8. This CDR3 contains 13 residues. Germline V lookup: CDR1 PRHDT, CDR2 FYEKMQ (reference sequence). The entire variable domain, with the rest obtained from reference TRBV13 and TRBJ1-2, is as follows: AAGVIQSPRHLIKEKRETATLKCYPIPRHDTVYWYQQGPGQDPQFLISFYEKMQSDKGSIPDRFSAQQFSDYHSELNMSSLELGDSALYFCASSPRQGWGYTFGSGTRLTVV.

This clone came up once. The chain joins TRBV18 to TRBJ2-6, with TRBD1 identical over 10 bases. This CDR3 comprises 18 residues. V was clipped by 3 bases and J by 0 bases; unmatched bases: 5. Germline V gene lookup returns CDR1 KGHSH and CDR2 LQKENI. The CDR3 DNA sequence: TGTGCCAGCTCACCCTCGGGACAGGGGTCCTCTGGGGCCAACGTCCTGACTTTC. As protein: CASSPSGQGSSGANVLTF.

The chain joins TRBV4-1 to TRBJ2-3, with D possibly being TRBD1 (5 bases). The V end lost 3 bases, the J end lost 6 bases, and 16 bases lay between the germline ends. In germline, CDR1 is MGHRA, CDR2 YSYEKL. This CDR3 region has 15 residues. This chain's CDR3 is CASSHPASRADTQYF. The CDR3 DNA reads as TGCGCCAGCAGCCATCCCGCCAGCAGGGCGGATACGCAGTATTTT.

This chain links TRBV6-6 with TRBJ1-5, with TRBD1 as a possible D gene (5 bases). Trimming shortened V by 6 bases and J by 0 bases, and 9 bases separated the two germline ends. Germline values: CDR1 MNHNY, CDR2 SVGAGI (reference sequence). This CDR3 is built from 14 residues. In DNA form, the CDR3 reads TGTGCCAGCAGGCTAGGGGATAGCAATCAGCCCCAGCATTTT. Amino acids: CASRLGDSNQPQHF.

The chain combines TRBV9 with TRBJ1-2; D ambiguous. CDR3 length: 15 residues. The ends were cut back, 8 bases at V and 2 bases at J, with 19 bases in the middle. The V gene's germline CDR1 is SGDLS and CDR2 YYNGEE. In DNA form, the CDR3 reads TGTGCCAGTTCAAAGGAGATCTATCCCAACTATGGCTACACCTTC. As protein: CASSKEIYPNYGYTF.